This T cell receptor beta chain appears in the sequencing data of a study of blood T cells in healthy people across ages. Next came a second PCR, run for roughly 7 to 12 cycles, which used a sample-barcoded 5' primer along with a J-beta primer mix. TCRdb used MiXCR to reprocess the 5' RACE reads, holding one entry per CDR3 protein. The sample holds fewer than 2 million distinct CDR3 sequences; 30% to 40% are singletons and the top ten take around 23%. This clonotype came up many times. CDR1 and CDR2 from the germline V gene are SGHRS and YFSETQ. This CDR3 contains 14 residues. V lost 0 bases, J lost 4 bases, and 8 bases lay in between.

The sequencing input was blood. This clonotype was obtained from a human donor in good health. This chain links TRBV5-1 with TRBJ2-1; D uncertain. CDR3 amino acids: CASSLAFGYNEQFF. The CDR3 DNA sequence: TGCGCCAGCAGCTTGGCCTTTGGGTACAATGAGCAGTTCTTC. The full variable domain, completed using reference TRBV5-1 and TRBJ2-1, is KAGVTQTPRYLIKTRGQQVTLSCSPISGHRSVSWYQQTPGQGLQFLFEYFSETQRNKGNFPGRFSGRQFSNSRSEMNVSTLELGDSALYLCASSLAFGYNEQFFGPGTRLTVL.